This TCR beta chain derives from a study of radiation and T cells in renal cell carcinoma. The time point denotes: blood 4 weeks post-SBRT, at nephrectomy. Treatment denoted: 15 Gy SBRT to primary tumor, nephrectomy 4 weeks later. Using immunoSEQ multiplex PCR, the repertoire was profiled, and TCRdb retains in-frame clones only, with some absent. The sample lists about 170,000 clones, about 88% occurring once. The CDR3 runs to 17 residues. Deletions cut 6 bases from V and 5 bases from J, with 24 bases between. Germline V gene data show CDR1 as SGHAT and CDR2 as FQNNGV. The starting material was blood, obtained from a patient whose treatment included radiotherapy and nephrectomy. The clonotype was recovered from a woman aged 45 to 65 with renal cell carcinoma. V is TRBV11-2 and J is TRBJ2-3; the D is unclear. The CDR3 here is CASSPYGRSSRLDTQYF. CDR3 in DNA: TGTGCCAGCAGTCCTTATGGTAGATCCTCACGGTTAGATACGCAGTATTTT.